This entry features one T cell receptor beta chain sequence. The J segment lost 4 bases and the V segment lost 0 bases, leaving 9 bases of the junction unmatched. This CDR3 region has 17 residues. From germline, CDR1 is MNHNS and CDR2 SASEGT. As processed by the authors: The authors estimated nucleated cell counts from reference gene primer amplification. Here immunoSEQ multiplex PCR was the method, and the copy in TCRdb shows in-frame clones only, minus some. For V, J and clone size, that table is used; D and trimming come from the DNA. Of 80,000 to 100,000 clones listed, over 60% are singletons. These data originate in a study of blood T cell repertoires in COVID-19. Study background: PBMCs, B-cell-depleted T cells, or T cells were the source of the cDNA or gDNA that made up the material.

This receptor was obtained from a man in his forties or fifties who had recovered from COVID-19. The chain combines TRBV6-1 with TRBJ2-1; 7 positions agree with TRBD1. Sequencing was carried out using peripheral blood. The CDR3 reads CASSEAKTGRSYNEQFF. The CDR3 nucleotides read TGTGCCAGCAGTGAAGCGAAGACAGGGAGAAGTTACAATGAGCAGTTCTTC.